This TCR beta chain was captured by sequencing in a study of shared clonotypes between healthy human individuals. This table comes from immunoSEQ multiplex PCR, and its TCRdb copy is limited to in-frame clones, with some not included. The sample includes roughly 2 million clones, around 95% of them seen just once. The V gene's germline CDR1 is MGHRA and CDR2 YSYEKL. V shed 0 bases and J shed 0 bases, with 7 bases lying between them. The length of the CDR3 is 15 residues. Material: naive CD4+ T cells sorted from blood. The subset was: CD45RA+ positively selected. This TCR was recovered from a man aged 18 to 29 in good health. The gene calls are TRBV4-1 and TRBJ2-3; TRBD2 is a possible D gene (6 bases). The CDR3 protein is CASSQEGTSTDTQYF. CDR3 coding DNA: TGCGCCAGCAGCCAAGAGGGGACTAGCACAGATACGCAGTATTTT.